This TCR beta chain comes out of a study of a mutant IDH1 vaccine in newly diagnosed glioma (dated by TCRdb to the early 2020s). Some background on the complete study: Patients received eight vaccinations in weeks 1, 3, 5, 7, 11, 15, 19 and 23, corresponding to visits V03 through V10. Vaccination started 4-6 weeks after radiotherapy alone, or was given together with temozolomide cycles in the groups whose treatment included chemotherapy. The roughly 30 treated patients were roughly 60% male and about 38% female, with a mean age of approximately 40 years. Before enrollment, most patients had been given radiochemotherapy with temozolomide as standard therapy, while the rest had received either radiotherapy alone or temozolomide alone. Peripheral blood was drawn at six visits: V03 (baseline), V05, V07, V10, V12 and V13. Longitudinal TCRB deep sequencing was performed for some 25 treated patients wherever samples were available for exploratory analyses. Points the paper makes about the study in general: It was noted by the authors that analyses of patient blood samples could not be reproduced owing to sample limitations. PBMC samples for TCRB deep sequencing were selected based on availability. Changes in the top peripheral T cell clonotypes picked up by TCRB sequencing did not appear to be linked to pseudoprogression. Vaccine-induced immune responses across multiple MHC alleles were detected in around 92% of patients.

Preparation of the library involved the immunoSEQ multiplex PCR assay. Rearranged TCR beta chain sequences were amplified with the hsTCRB Kit following the manufacturer's protocol. Sequencing of TCRB libraries was carried out on an Illumina MiSeq. In the authors' own workflow: The proprietary platform of the kit vendor was used for demultiplexing, trimming and gene mapping. The table was pulled from immuneACCESS by TCRdb, which kept in-frame rearrangements only. Such tables lose some clones; where checked, under half of the loss comes from unresolved V genes, and the rest has no known cause. Clone size and V and J calls were adopted from that table, with D and trimming inferred from the DNA. The sample contains around 76,000 clones, more than 80% of them found a single time. Of the sample, 0.77% falls within the top ten clones. Taken from the germline V gene, the CDR1 and CDR2 loops are SGHVS and FQNEAQ. From cysteine to phenylalanine, the CDR3 is 12 amino acids long. Only the CDR3 region is kept as DNA, spanning 36 bases read in frame from base 1. The V end loses 3 bases and the J end loses 3 bases, and a stretch of 5 bases separates them.

This clone was observed a few times. The specificity of this receptor is unknown. Per-base qualities were not stored, and no clone one base away is much larger. The label giving this sample's time point can be read as: week 23, last vaccination. Each vaccine dose was 300 ug of a 20-mer mutant IDH1 peptide in Montanide, given subcutaneously with topical imiquimod. Donors had newly diagnosed WHO grade 3 or 4 IDH1-mutant astrocytomas with loss of nuclear ATRX. The samples were drawn from NOA16, a multicentre, single-arm, open-label phase I trial in Germany that tested a mutant IDH1 peptide vaccine in humans for the first time. The DNeasy Blood and Tissue Kit was used to extract genomic DNA from EDTA blood for TCRB sequencing.

The chain is made from TRBV7-8 and TRBJ1-2; no confident D gene assignment can be made. The receptor was isolated from a woman aged 50 to 65 with glioma. Sequencing was performed on PBMCs, taken from a glioma patient whose treatment included an IDH1 peptide vaccine. The CDR3 protein sequence reads: CASSFTDYGYTF. The nucleotide sequence is given as TGTGCCAGCAGCTTCACCGACTATGGCTACACCTTC.